A single sample gave rise to the 21 T cell receptor beta chains below, sequenced in a study of beta chain features in type 1 diabetes. Every isolated RNA sample was fully reverse transcribed, so sequencing captured expressed TCRB transcripts. TCRdb keeps only in-frame clones here, not all; method: immunoSEQ multiplex PCR. The sample records 200,000 to 250,000 clones, about 26% being singletons. The sequenced sample consisted of central memory CD4+ T cells from blood. Receptors originate from a man aged 25 to 40 in good health.

V usage is TRBV7-9 and J usage is TRBJ1-2; TRBD1 is a possible D gene (5 bases). V gave up 0 bases and J gave up 8 bases, with 10 bases separating them. From germline, CDR1 is SEHNR and CDR2 FQNEAQ (reference sequence). The CDR3 length is 13 residues. In nucleotides, the CDR3 is TGTGCCAGCAGCTTAGCAACCGGGGGAGGCTACACCTTC. This codes for CASSLATGGGYTF.

In this sample, this clone turned up a few times. This chain connects TRBV5-6 to TRBJ2-3; tentatively, D is TRBD2 (6 bases). The CDR3 extends over 15 amino acids. Germline V gene sequence: CDR1 SGHDT, CDR2 YYEEEE. The germline V and J ends were trimmed by 4 bases and 0 bases, with 12 bases remaining between them. The DNA of the CDR3 is TGTGCCAGCAGCCTAGGAGGGTTTAGCACAGATACGCAGTATTTT. Its translation: CASSLGGFSTDTQYF.

The rearrangement uses TRBV7-6 and TRBJ1-6; 8 bases align to TRBD1. The CDR3 is 14 residues long. After removal of 5 bases from V and 11 bases from J, the junction contained 8 bases not matched to a gene. The V gene's germline CDR1 is SGHVS and CDR2 FNYEAQ. CDR3 amino acids: CASSQGAGIPPLHF. The CDR3 nucleotides read TGTGCCAGCAGCCAGGGGGCCGGGATCCCACCCCTCCACTTT.

The chain is built from TRBV18 and TRBJ2-1; D might be TRBD1 (5 bases). This CDR3 region has 12 residues. Trimming pared 3 bases from V and 15 bases from J, leaving 15 bases between. Germline CDR1 reads KGHSH; CDR2 reads LQKENI. The CDR3 coding sequence is TGTGCCAGCTCACCGAGAGCACAGGCCCCGTTCTTC. As protein: CASSPRAQAPFF.

This clone was recorded a few times. The chain uses TRBV19 and TRBJ2-4, with D perhaps TRBD2 (6 bases). Trimming cost V 3 bases and J 0 bases, with 9 bases left between them. Germline V gene lookup returns CDR1 LNHDA and CDR2 SQIVND (reference sequence). This CDR3 has 15 residues. CDR3 in DNA: TGTGCCAGTAGTATCCCGGGGGAAGCCAAAAACATTCAGTACTTC. Translation: CASSIPGEAKNIQYF.

This clone was seen only a few times. The gene calls are TRBV4-3 and TRBJ2-3; 8 bases fit TRBD2. Germline V gene lookup returns CDR1 LGHNA and CDR2 YSLEER. This CDR3 spans 16 amino acids. The V segment lost 0 bases and the J segment 2 bases; nucleotides outside the gene matches: 4. CDR3 bases: TGCGCCAGCAGCCAAGAGCCTAGCGGGTACACAGATACGCAGTATTTT. As protein: CASSQEPSGYTDTQYF.

The gene calls are TRBV2 and TRBJ2-1, with D possibly matching TRBD1 (6 bases). The CDR3 totals 13 residues. V shed 10 bases and J shed 5 bases, with 15 bases lying between them. Germline lookup yields CDR1 SNHLY and CDR2 FYNNEI. The CDR3 DNA sequence: TGTGCCACTTACCGGACAGCCAACAATGAGCAGTTCTTC. Protein product: CATYRTANNEQFF. Full variable domain (rest looked up from reference TRBV2 and TRBJ2-1): EPEVTQTPSHQVTQMGQEVILRCVPISNHLYFYWYRQILGQKVEFLVSFYNNEISEKSEIFDDQFSVERPDGSNFTLKIRSTKLEDSAMYFCATYRTANNEQFFGPGTRLTVL.

This clone appeared many times. The J gene is TRBJ1-2, the V gene TRBV9, with a possible D match to TRBD1 (5 bases). CDR1 SGDLS and CDR2 YYNGEE come from the germline V gene. This CDR3 is 14 amino acids long. V lost 4 bases and J lost 7, with 17 bases in between. CDR3 sequence: CASSPGGAGSGYTF. CDR3 sequence (DNA): TGTGCCAGCAGCCCCGGGGGAGCGGGTAGTGGCTACACCTTC.

The V call is TRBV10-2, the J call TRBJ1-1; tentatively, D is TRBD1 (5 bases). Trimming took 6 bases from V and 4 from J, leaving 9 bases between them. The CDR3 loop spans 12 amino acids. From germline, CDR1 is WSHSY and CDR2 SAAADI. CDR3 in DNA: TGCGCCAGCAGAGACAGTAGCACTGAAGCTTTCTTT. This sequence encodes CASRDSSTEAFF.

This clone was counted a few times. The sample contains more than one DNA sequence encoding this CDR3. V gene TRBV29-1 combines with J gene TRBJ1-5; D is ambiguous. Trimming pared 4 bases from V and 4 bases from J, leaving 8 bases between. Germline CDR1 reads SQVTM; CDR2 reads ANQGSEA. This CDR3 is 12 amino acids long. CDR3 nucleotide sequence: TGCAGCGTTGGGTGGGGTAATCAGCCCCAGCATTTT. Translation: CSVGWGNQPQHF.

The V gene is TRBV7-9, the J gene TRBJ2-3, with 10 bases matching TRBD2. CDR1 is SEHNR, CDR2 FQNEAQ, per germline (reference sequence). CDR3 length: 16 amino acids. Unmatched junction bases numbered 6, after V lost 6 bases and J lost 0 bases. CDR3: CASRRTSGLSTDTQYF. In DNA, the CDR3 is TGTGCCAGCAGGAGGACTAGCGGACTTAGCACAGATACGCAGTATTTT. The whole variable domain, remainder taken from reference TRBV7-9 and TRBJ2-3, is DTGVSQNPRHKITKRGQNVTFRCDPISEHNRLYWYRQTLGQGPEFLTYFQNEAQLEKSRLLSDRFSAERPKGSFSTLEIQRTEQGDSAMYLCASRRTSGLSTDTQYFGPGTRLTVL.

This clone was found once. The rearrangement joins TRBV5-1 to TRBJ2-5; 8 bases are shared with TRBD2. This CDR3 comprises 17 residues. The trim removed 0 bases at V and 5 bases at J, leaving 12 bases unmatched. Germline V gene sequence: CDR1 SGHRS, CDR2 YFSETQ. The CDR3 is CASSLAKIGRGAETQYF. CDR3 nucleotide sequence: TGCGCCAGCAGCTTGGCGAAGATCGGGAGGGGAGCTGAGACCCAGTACTTC.

This clone was found many times. The chain has TRBV15 and TRBJ2-5; 10 nucleotides agree with TRBD2. The CDR3 runs to 15 residues. CDR1 is LNHNV, CDR2 YYDKDF, per germline (reference sequence). Trimming cost V 5 bases and J 4 bases; bases outside gene matches: 7. CDR3 loop: CATSGGLAEGETQYF. CDR3 in DNA: TGTGCCACCAGCGGCGGACTAGCGGAGGGAGAGACCCAGTACTTC.

The CDR3 loop reads CSVVGGKSYEQYF. The CDR3 DNA is TGCAGCGTTGTGGGGGGGAAATCCTACGAGCAGTACTTC. This chain uses TRBV29-1 with TRBJ2-7; 7 nucleotides line up with TRBD2. The V gene's germline CDR1 is SQVTM and CDR2 ANQGSEA. This CDR3 region has 13 residues. V shed 4 bases and J 1 base; nucleotides not matched to a gene: 4.

The chain recombines TRBV7-2 with TRBJ2-1; a possible D gene is TRBD2 (5 bases). The length of the CDR3 is 14 residues. Trimming shortened V by 5 bases and J by 8 bases, and 16 bases separated the two germline ends. The germline CDR1 and CDR2 sequences are SGHTA and FQGNSA. For the CDR3, the DNA is TGTGCCAGCAGCCCGCGGGTCAACTGGGATGAGCAGTTCTTC. Its protein product is CASSPRVNWDEQFF. Looking up the rest from reference TRBV7-2 and TRBJ2-1 gives the full variable domain: GAGVSQSPSNKVTEKGKDVELRCDPISGHTALYWYRQSLGQGLEFLIYFQGNSAPDKSGLPSDRFSAERTGGSVSTLTIQRTQQEDSAVYLCASSPRVNWDEQFFGPGTRLTVL.

The rearrangement joins TRBV7-2 to TRBJ2-1; 11 nucleotides match TRBD2. The CDR3 spans 16 residues. CDR1 is SGHTA and CDR2 is FQGNSA in the germline V gene. The ends lost 3 bases at V and 7 bases at J; junction bases unmatched: 8. The CDR3 loop is CASSLEGTSGLNEQFF. The CDR3 nucleotides read TGTGCCAGCAGCTTGGAAGGGACTAGCGGCTTGAATGAGCAGTTCTTC. The variable domain in full, completed from reference TRBV7-2 and TRBJ2-1, reads GAGVSQSPSNKVTEKGKDVELRCDPISGHTALYWYRQSLGQGLEFLIYFQGNSAPDKSGLPSDRFSAERTGGSVSTLTIQRTQQEDSAVYLCASSLEGTSGLNEQFFGPGTRLTVL.

V usage is TRBV18 and J usage is TRBJ1-5; D remains unclear. The CDR3 spans 13 residues. V gave up 4 bases and J gave up 10 bases, with 14 bases separating them. Germline CDR1 is KGHSH and CDR2 is LQKENI. CDR3 in amino acids: CASSLESEVPQHF. The DNA of the CDR3 is TGTGCCAGCTCACTCGAGAGCGAAGTTCCCCAGCATTTT.

The J gene is TRBJ2-7, the V gene TRBV28; 11 bases line up with TRBD2. The trim removed 5 bases at V and 2 bases at J, leaving 5 bases unmatched. Germline-derived CDR1 and CDR2 are MDHEN and SYDVKM. The CDR3 has 15 residues. Here the CDR3 DNA reads TGTGCCAGCAGTCTAGGACTAGCGGGCACCTACGAGCAGTACTTC. Protein: CASSLGLAGTYEQYF.

CDR3 sequence (DNA): TGTGCCAGCAGCAGGGGGGAGAAAGAGACCCAGTACTTC. Its translation is CASSRGEKETQYF. J is TRBJ2-5 and V is TRBV9; D assignment may be TRBD1 or TRBD2 (6 bases each). Germline CDR1 reads SGDLS; CDR2 reads YYNGEE. CDR3 length: 13 amino acids. V shed 4 bases and J shed 3 bases, with 10 bases lying between them.

The V gene is TRBV7-8, the J gene TRBJ1-1; the match to TRBD1 covers 8 bases. With 5 bases clipped from V and 4 bases from J, the junction kept 6 bases outside the gene matches. This CDR3 has 14 residues. Germline CDR1 is SGHVS and CDR2 is FQNEAQ. The DNA of the CDR3 is TGTGCCAGCAGCCCCGACAGGGGAAGCACTGAAGCTTTCTTT. As protein: CASSPDRGSTEAFF.

This clone was detected only a few times. V gene TRBV28 combines with J gene TRBJ2-2; a possible D gene is TRBD2 (6 bases). The germline CDR1 and CDR2 sequences are MDHEN and SYDVKM. The CDR3 runs to 14 residues. V was shortened by 6 bases and J by 2 bases, with 10 bases between the two germline ends. The CDR3 spells CASRPGENTGELFF. The CDR3 region has the DNA TGTGCCAGCAGACCGGGAGAAAACACCGGGGAGCTGTTTTTT.